This T cell receptor (beta chain) was sequenced during a study of human T cells and chemical hapten exposure. Across the whole study: Minor volume differences among pooled libraries chiefly drove per-sample TCR yield variation.

TCRdb used MiXCR to reprocess the RACE reads, holding one entry per CDR3 protein. This sample yields some 89,000 distinct CDR3 sequences, of which roughly 10% are seen a single time; roughly 2.3% belongs to the top ten. In this sample, this clonotype turned up a few times. Time point here: patch test 2, 6 weeks after DPC sensitization. Treatment reported: therapeutic diphenylcyclopropenone sensitization with weekly scalp DPC. Blood was collected ahead of every patch test applied. Each donor was an alopecia patient between 18 and 70 years of age who qualified for DPC. The template was total RNA from unfractionated whole blood. This TCR was sampled from a woman aged 25-40 years with alopecia areata. Some clones in this sample may be carry-over from other donors' samples. This sample comprised whole blood, obtained in connection with sensitization to the hapten diphenylcyclopropenone (DPC).

CDR3 in DNA: TGTGCCAGCAGCTTAGAGGGTTCGAGGGCTGGAAACACCATATATTTT. It translates to CASSLEGSRAGNTIYF. The rearrangement uses TRBV7-2 and TRBJ1-3, with D uncertain. The CDR3 runs 16 residues. From germline, CDR1 is SGHTA and CDR2 FQGNSA. The V end was cut by 1 base, the J end by 2 bases, with 12 bases between.